These T cell receptor beta chains were read from a single sample in a study of control samples from healthy donors and cancer patients. Profiled with immunoSEQ multiplex PCR; TCRdb holds only in-frame clones, not every one. The repertoire has under 200,000 clones, 91% of them found once; the top ten carry about 1.4%. Sequenced material: blood. These receptors were collected from a woman under 40 in good health. The CDR3 runs from the conserved cysteine through the conserved F or W. D genes are given only for firm matches. Clone size is given for some rows only: seen once, a few or many times, or a class if the clone is expanded.

>TRBJ2-1|TRBV20-1|NA|NA
TGCAGTGCTAGAGATCTCGATGAGCAGTTCTTC
CSARDLDEQFF
>TRBJ1-1|TRBV3-1/TRBV3-2|NA|NA
TGTGCCAGCAGCCAAGGGGGGGGGAACACTGAAGCTTTCTTT
CASSQGGGNTEAFF
>TRBJ1-6|TRBV12-3/TRBV12-4|once|NA
TGTGCCAGCAGGGTCCTCAATTCACCCCTCCACTTT
CASRVLNSPLHF
>TRBJ1-1|TRBV4-3|NA|NA
TGCGCCAGCAGCCAAGAAGGGATGGGAAGCACTGAAGCTTTCTTT
CASSQEGMGSTEAFF
>TRBJ1-1|TRBV5-1|NA|NA
TGCGCCAGCAGCACAGGGAACACTGAAGCTTTCTTT
CASSTGNTEAFF
>TRBJ1-5|TRBV2|NA|TRBD1
TGTGCCAGCAGCGGACAGGGGGCGCGAGGTCAGCCCCAGCATTTT
CASSGQGARGQPQHF
>TRBJ1-2|TRBV4-2|NA|TRBD1
TGTGCCAGCAGCCAAGGGATCGGGACAGGGTATGGCTACACCTTC
CASSQGIGTGYGYTF
>TRBJ2-3|TRBV10-3|NA|TRBD1
TGTGCCATCAGTGAGTCGAAGGGGGCGAGCACAGATACGCAGTATTTT
CAISESKGASTDTQYF
>TRBJ1-1|TRBV6-5|few|NA
TGTGCCAGCACCCCCCGCGCAGGAGTGAACACTGAAGCTTTCTTT
CASTPRAGVNTEAFF
>TRBJ1-1|TRBV28|NA|NA
TGTGCCAGCAGTTCACCGGGACTCCACACTGAAGCTTTCTTT
CASSSPGLHTEAFF
>TRBJ1-6|TRBV19|NA|NA
TGTGCCAGTAGTATACAGGGGAATTCACCCCTCCACTTT
CASSIQGNSPLHF
>TRBJ2-3|TRBV11-1|NA|NA
TGTGCCAGCAGCCGGACCAGCACAGATACGCAGTATTTT
CASSRTSTDTQYF
>TRBJ2-7|TRBV14|NA|TRBD2
TGTGCCAGCAGCCAAGGACTAGCGGGGGGATACGAGCAGTACTTC
CASSQGLAGGYEQYF
>TRBJ1-1|TRBV6-5|NA|NA
TGTGCCAGCAGTTACACAGGTTATAACACTGAAGCTTTCTTT
CASSYTGYNTEAFF
>TRBJ2-3|TRBV4-1|NA|TRBD2
TGCGCCAGCAGCCAAGATAGGACTAGCGGGAGCACAGATACGCAGTATTTT
CASSQDRTSGSTDTQYF
>TRBJ2-1|TRBV4-1|NA|NA
TGCGCCAGCAGCCAAGTTAACCTAGTCTCCTACAATGAGCAGTTCTTC
CASSQVNLVSYNEQFF
>TRBJ2-7|TRBV10-3|NA|NA
TGTGCCATCAGTGAGTCGGGACAAGCCTACGAGCAGTACTTC
CAISESGQAYEQYF
>TRBJ1-4|TRBV28|NA|NA
TGTGCCAGCAGTTTGTTATCCGTGACGGCAACTAATGAAAAACTGTTTTTT
CASSLLSVTATNEKLFF
>TRBJ2-7|TRBV27|NA|TRBD1
TGTGCCAGCAGTTTAAGGGACAGGGGCTACGAGCAGTACTTC
CASSLRDRGYEQYF
>TRBJ1-5|TRBV3-1/TRBV3-2|NA|NA
TGTGCCAGCAGCCACCCGACGGGCCCAAATCAGCCCCAGCATTTT
CASSHPTGPNQPQHF
>TRBJ1-1|TRBV14|NA|NA
TGTGCCAGCAGCCAAGAGTACGGTGTCACTGAAGCTTTCTTT
CASSQEYGVTEAFF
>TRBJ2-1|TRBV6-4|few|TRBD2
TGTGCCAGCAGTGCGGGCGGGGGCTCCTACAATGAGCAGTTCTTC
CASSAGGGSYNEQFF
>TRBJ1-3|TRBV19|NA|NA
TGTGCCAGTAGTATCGGGACCCCGGTCAGAAACACCATATATTTT
CASSIGTPVRNTIYF
>TRBJ2-2|TRBV12-2|NA|NA
TGTGCAAGTCGCTTAGGTGGCCTAGCGGGAGGGGGCACCGGGGAGCTGTTTTTT
CASRLGGLAGGGTGELFF
>TRBJ1-2|TRBV5-1|NA|NA
TGCGCCAGCAGCTTGGCAAGTTCAATCTATGGCTACACCTTC
CASSLASSIYGYTF
>TRBJ1-2|TRBV5-8|NA|TRBD1
TGTGCCAGCAGCTTGGCCCAGGTGAGGGGGCAAAAGAATGGCTACACCTTC
CASSLAQVRGQKNGYTF
>TRBJ1-5|TRBV2|NA|NA
TGTGCCAGCAGTGTGGCCGGGGGTATTCAGCCCCAGCATTTT
CASSVAGGIQPQHF
>TRBJ1-4|TRBV9|NA|NA
TGTGCCAGCAGCGTTGGGAGGCCTAATGAAAAACTGTTTTTT
CASSVGRPNEKLFF
>TRBJ1-2|TRBV30|NA|NA
TGTGCCTGGAGGCAAGGGGCAGCTTATGGCTACACCTTC
CAWRQGAAYGYTF
>TRBJ2-1|TRBV10-1|NA|NA
TGCGCCAGCAGTGATCCCGGGAGCTCCTACAATGAGCAGTTCTTC
CASSDPGSSYNEQFF
>TRBJ1-1|TRBV28|NA|NA
TGTGCCAGCAGTTTACTGTACACTGAAGCTTTCTTT
CASSLLYTEAFF
>TRBJ1-1|TRBV7-2|NA|NA
TGTGCCAGCAGCTTAGGGCAGAACACTGAAGCTTTCTTT
CASSLGQNTEAFF
>TRBJ1-5|TRBV7-9|NA|TRBD1
TGTGCCAGCAGCTTAGAGACAGGGGGCGGACAGCCCCAGCATTTT
CASSLETGGGQPQHF
>TRBJ2-1|TRBV29-1|NA|NA
TGCAGTTTCCTAGCCAGCTCCTACAATGAGCAGTTCTTC
CSFLASSYNEQFF
>TRBJ2-1|TRBV5-1|NA|TRBD2
TGCGCCAGCAGCTTGGAAACTAGCGGGGGGGCCTACAATGAGCAGTTCTTC
CASSLETSGGAYNEQFF
>TRBJ1-5|TRBV2|NA|TRBD1
TGTGCCAGCACGAGGACAGGGGGTAGCAATCAGCCCCAGCATTTT
CASTRTGGSNQPQHF
>TRBJ1-4|TRBV5-1|NA|NA
TGCGCCAGCAGCTTGGTGGCAGGGTCTGAAAAACTGTTTTTT
CASSLVAGSEKLFF
>TRBJ2-7|TRBV5-3|NA|TRBD1
TGTGCCAGAAGCTGGACAGGTATATGGTACTTC
CARSWTGIWYF
>TRBJ2-5|TRBV30|once|NA
TGTGCCTGGAGTCCGACAACGACCCAGTACTTC
CAWSPTTTQYF
>TRBJ1-2|TRBV6-6|NA|TRBD1
TGTGCCAGCAGCCCCGGGACAGGGTATGGCTACACCTTC
CASSPGTGYGYTF
>TRBJ1-2|TRBV3-1/TRBV3-2|few|TRBD1
TGTGCCAGCAGCCGACAGGGGTATGGCTACACCTTC
CASSRQGYGYTF
>TRBJ1-4|TRBV18|NA|TRBD1
TGTGCCAGCTCACCAACCTACCGACAGGGGGCCAATGAAAAACTGTTTTTT
CASSPTYRQGANEKLFF
>TRBJ1-1|TRBV6-2/TRBV6-3|NA|TRBD1
TGTGCCAGCAGTGCCCCGGACAGGGAGACTGAAGCTTTCTTT
CASSAPDRETEAFF
>TRBJ1-4|TRBV6-4|NA|TRBD1
TGTGCCAGCAGTGAGACAGGGCAAGCTAATGAAAAACTGTTTTTT
CASSETGQANEKLFF